The present T cell receptor beta chain was sequenced within a study of cytomegalovirus exposure and HLA in healthy donors. Study-wide points: Most TCR beta V segments were productive about 90% or about 30% of the time in an earlier analysis. Using a false discovery rate of 0.05, a later analysis showed that some 16,000 TCR beta sequences were associated with HLA alleles. A missense variant in DCLRE1C was later tied to TCR beta V- and J-gene trimming. Across donors, most TCRs were seen rarely, yet some public ones were widespread.

Primers: 60 Vbeta forward and 13 Jbeta reverse. The assay was immunoSEQ multiplex PCR, and TCRdb's table has in-frame clones only and misses some. The sample contains roughly 140,000 clones, around four fifths of which appear only once. Germline values: CDR1 SGHRS, CDR2 YFSETQ. This CDR3 has 22 amino acids. Trimming shortened V by 2 bases and J by 4 bases, and 33 bases separated the two germline ends. As regards this clone: Its antigen is not identified.

This TCR was recovered from a male donor in good health and CMV-seronegative. This chain connects TRBV5-1 to TRBJ2-2; the D gene is possibly TRBD2 (5 bases). Material: PBMCs. The CDR3 DNA is TGCGCCAGCAGCTTTTCCCTTACCGGTATGGGTGCGGCGACGGCGGGCACCGGGGAGCTGTTTTTT. This codes for CASSFSLTGMGAATAGTGELFF.